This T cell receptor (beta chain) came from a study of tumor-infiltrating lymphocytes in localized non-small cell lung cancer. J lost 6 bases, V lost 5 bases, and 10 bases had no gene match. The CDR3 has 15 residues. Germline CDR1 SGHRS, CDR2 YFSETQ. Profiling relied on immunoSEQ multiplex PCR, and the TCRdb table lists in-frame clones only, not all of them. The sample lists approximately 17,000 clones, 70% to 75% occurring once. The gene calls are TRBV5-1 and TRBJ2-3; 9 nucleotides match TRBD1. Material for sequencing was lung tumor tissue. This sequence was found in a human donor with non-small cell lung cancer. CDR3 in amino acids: CASSSPAGTGDTQYF. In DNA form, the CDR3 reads TGCGCCAGCAGTTCACCAGCCGGGACAGGGGATACGCAGTATTTT.